This T cell receptor (beta chain) was retrieved from a study of T cell repertoires in cytomegalovirus infection. Study at large: A matching HLA type, together with CMV infection, was signaled by public TCR beta signatures. General study findings and limits: Across the ex vivo response, the dominant clonotypes were HLA-C-restricted CMV-specific TCR beta clonotypes. Public TCR beta family frequency separated CMV-and-HLA carriers, including in an independent cohort.

Using its own MiXCR run on the reads, TCRdb lists one record per CDR3 protein. The sample holds 450,000 to 650,000 distinct CDR3 sequences, more than 25% seen once. The CDR3 runs 15 residues. CDR1 and CDR2 from the germline V gene are DFQATT and SNEGSKA (reference sequence). The ends lost 4 bases at V and 2 bases at J; junction bases unmatched: 7. A note on this clonotype: As yet, its antigen is unknown.

This chain uses TRBV20-1 with TRBJ2-5; 10 positions match TRBD2. The specimen sequenced was PBMCs. The TCR was taken from a human donor in good health (CMV status not recorded). Some clones in this sample may be carry-over from other donors' samples. The CDR3 DNA reads TGCAGTGCTATGAAGGTAGCGGGAGGACAAGAGACCCAGTACTTC. It codes for CSAMKVAGGQETQYF.